These 21 T cell receptor beta chains share one sample of origin, sequenced in a study of siplizumab effects on memory and regulatory T cells. The table came from immunoSEQ multiplex PCR; TCRdb's copy has only in-frame clones and leaves some out. The repertoire holds some 120,000 clones, with roughly 94% as singletons. Input material: non-Treg CD4+ T cells sorted from blood. The source of these receptors is a human donor in good health.

This chain uses TRBV6-5 with TRBJ2-7, with TRBD2 matching over 12 bases. The CDR3 is made up of 15 amino acids. After removal of 4 bases from V and 3 bases from J, the junction contained 4 bases not matched to a gene. Germline CDR1 reads MNHEY; CDR2 reads SVGAGI. The CDR3 sequence: CASSSGLAGNYEQYF. The CDR3 DNA sequence: TGTGCCAGCAGTTCCGGACTAGCGGGGAACTACGAGCAGTACTTC.

The chain recombines TRBV2 with TRBJ2-5; no reliable D call. CDR3 length: 13 amino acids. In germline, CDR1 is SNHLY, CDR2 FYNNEI. V lost 7 bases and J 6 bases, leaving 15 bases between the germline ends. The CDR3: CASIRIQLKTQYF. CDR3 nucleotide sequence: TGTGCCAGCATCCGAATCCAACTAAAGACCCAGTACTTC.

This clone appeared a single time. The V and J genes are TRBV12-5 and TRBJ1-5, with D perhaps TRBD1 (5 bases). The CDR3 has 15 residues. Deletions cut 2 bases from V and 5 bases from J, with 13 bases between. Germline loops: CDR1 LGHNT, CDR2 FRNRAP. The CDR3 region has the DNA TGTGCTAGTGGTTTGAACAGGCTTGCACATCAGCCCCAGCATTTT. It is translated as CASGLNRLAHQPQHF.

The chain has TRBV11-2 and TRBJ2-5; unclear D gene. This CDR3 region has 14 residues. With 1 base removed from V and 3 bases from J, the gap between germline ends came to 9 bases. Looked up from germline, CDR1 is SGHAT and CDR2 is FQNNGV. This chain's CDR3 is CASSLGRWEETQYF. CDR3 DNA sequence: TGTGCCAGCAGCTTAGGCCGGTGGGAAGAGACCCAGTACTTC.

The chain links TRBV19 to TRBJ2-1; TRBD2 agrees at 8 bases. Germline values: CDR1 LNHDA, CDR2 SQIVND (reference sequence). V was clipped by 5 bases and J by 7 bases; unmatched bases: 7. There are 14 residues in the CDR3. The CDR3 loop reads CASSLSGEANEQFF. The CDR3 DNA is TGTGCCAGTAGTCTTAGCGGGGAGGCAAATGAGCAGTTCTTC.

The rearrangement uses TRBV9 and TRBJ2-7; D not resolved. Germline CDR1 reads SGDLS; CDR2 reads YYNGEE. This CDR3 spans 13 amino acids. Trimming took off 4 bases at V and 4 bases at J, with 12 bases between the two ends. The CDR3 DNA is TGTGCCAGCAGCCCTACTTTGGGATACGAGCAGTACTTC. Protein product: CASSPTLGYEQYF.

V gene TRBV5-1 combines with J gene TRBJ1-1; D remains unclear. Trimming stripped 2 bases from V and 1 base from J, with 12 bases between. The CDR3 has 15 amino acids. Per the germline V gene, CDR1 is SGHRS and CDR2 is YFSETQ. The CDR3 DNA reads TGCGCCAGCAGCTTTAGAGGGCCAGGGAACACTGAAGCTTTCTTT. It translates to CASSFRGPGNTEAFF.

The genes are TRBV6-5 and TRBJ2-3, with no clear D. V lost 6 bases to trimming and J lost 0 bases, with 7 bases between them. The germline gives CDR1 MNHEY, CDR2 SVGAGI. This CDR3 has 13 amino acids. CDR3 in amino acids: CASRQPSTDTQYF. The CDR3 DNA is TGTGCCAGCAGACAGCCTAGCACAGATACGCAGTATTTT.

This rearrangement joins TRBV5-5 to TRBJ2-7; 7 bases agree with TRBD2. V was clipped by 4 bases and J by 6 bases; unmatched bases: 10. This CDR3 is 14 amino acids long. Germline CDR1 and CDR2: SGHKS and YYEKEE (reference sequence). The CDR3 sequence: CASSPGLVTGEQYF. CDR3 DNA sequence: TGTGCCAGCAGCCCTGGACTAGTGACGGGCGAGCAGTACTTC.

The rearrangement joins TRBV5-4 to TRBJ2-7; possible D gene TRBD1, 5 bases. CDR1 is SGHNT, CDR2 YYREEE, per germline (reference sequence). V was cut by 2 bases and J by 3 bases, with 9 bases left in between. This CDR3 region has 13 residues. CDR3 loop: CASSLSQGYEQYF. The CDR3 DNA reads TGTGCCAGCAGCTTATCTCAGGGCTACGAGCAGTACTTC.

This clone was observed a few times. The chain uses TRBV7-3 and TRBJ2-1, with 9 bases fitting TRBD2. Germline CDR1 SGHTA, CDR2 FQGTGA. CDR3 length: 18 residues. Unmatched junction bases numbered 12, after V lost 5 bases and J lost 1 base. The CDR3 sequence: CASSLRSPAGGSYNEQFF. The CDR3 DNA is TGTGCCAGCAGCCTACGGAGTCCGGCGGGAGGGTCCTACAATGAGCAGTTCTTC.

The chain links TRBV7-2 to TRBJ2-2; TRBD2 agrees at 8 bases. The germline CDR1 and CDR2 sequences are SGHTA and FQGNSA. CDR3 length: 15 residues. With V trimmed by 3 bases and J by 4 bases, 4 bases remained unmatched. CDR3 sequence (DNA): TGTGCCAGCAGCTTTGCGGGGGGCTTCACCGGGGAGCTGTTTTTT. This translates into CASSFAGGFTGELFF.

To note about this clone: A junction end diverges from the germline sequence, so it may reflect a read error. This rearrangement joins TRBV12-5 to TRBJ1-2; D possibly corresponds to TRBD1 (5 bases). CDR3 size: 12 residues. CDR1 and CDR2 from the germline V gene are LGHNT and FRNRAP. CDR3 coding DNA: TGTGCTAGTGGTTTGCTCAATTCGGGGCTTTCCTTC. It encodes CASGLLNSGLSF. The full variable domain, with the rest looked up from reference TRBV12-5 and TRBJ1-2, is DARVTQTPRHKVTEMGQEVTMRCQPILGHNTVFWYRQTMMQGLELLAYFRNRAPLDDSGMPKDRFSAEMPDATLATLKIQPSEPRDSAVYFCASGLLNSGLSFGSGTRLTVV.

The chain combines TRBV10-1 with TRBJ2-3, with D possibly TRBD1 on 6 matching bases. The CDR3 runs 16 residues. The V end was cut by 5 bases, the J end by 2 bases, with 17 bases between. Germline V CDR1 and CDR2: WNHNN, SYGVQD (reference sequence). Here the CDR3 reads CASSPSGTRDTDTQYF. CDR3 in DNA: TGCGCCAGCAGTCCTTCGGGGACAAGAGACACAGATACGCAGTATTTT.

The genes are TRBV6-5 and TRBJ1-1; 7 positions agree with TRBD1. V lost 6 bases, J lost 2 bases, and 6 bases stayed unmatched. Germline V lookup: CDR1 MNHEY, CDR2 SVGAGI. The CDR3 runs to 14 residues. The CDR3 region has the DNA TGTGCCAGCAGGTTGGGACAGATAAACACTGAAGCTTTCTTT. It specifies CASRLGQINTEAFF.

The chain has TRBV5-1 and TRBJ1-1; 7 positions match TRBD1. The J segment lost 4 bases and the V segment lost 4 bases, leaving 10 bases of the junction unmatched. This CDR3 region has 15 residues. CDR1 and CDR2 (germline): SGHRS, YFSETQ. CDR3 in DNA: TGCGCCAGCAGCGTTGACAGGGCGGGAGGCACTGAAGCTTTCTTT. Translated: CASSVDRAGGTEAFF.

The table lists this clone with a few counts. This rearrangement joins TRBV19 to TRBJ2-3; 7 bases fit TRBD2. The CDR3 has 14 residues. CDR1 and CDR2 from the germline V gene are LNHDA and SQIVND (reference sequence). With 9 bases clipped from V and 3 bases from J, the junction kept 9 bases outside the gene matches. CDR3 in amino acids: CASQRAGRTDTQYF. The CDR3 DNA reads as TGTGCCAGCCAGCGAGCGGGGCGAACAGATACGCAGTATTTT.

CDR3 DNA: TGCGCCAGCAGCTTGGAACTAGCGTCCTACAATGAGCAGTTCTTC. It encodes CASSLELASYNEQFF. V usage is TRBV5-1 and J usage is TRBJ2-1, with 7 bases that match TRBD2. With V trimmed by 0 bases and J by 1 base, 1 base remained unmatched. The CDR3 loop spans 15 amino acids. CDR1 is SGHRS, CDR2 YFSETQ, per germline.

The chain combines TRBV7-2 with TRBJ1-6; the D is unclear. Germline V gene sequence: CDR1 SGHTA, CDR2 FQGNSA. CDR3 length: 16 amino acids. Trimming removed 5 bases at V and 4 bases at J, with 15 bases between. DNA for the CDR3: TGTGCCAGCAGCGTCAATCAGGCTAGTTATAATTCACCCCTCCACTTT. Translating gives CASSVNQASYNSPLHF. The full variable domain, in which reference TRBV7-2 and TRBJ1-6 provide the parts outside the CDR3, is GAGVSQSPSNKVTEKGKDVELRCDPISGHTALYWYRQSLGQGLEFLIYFQGNSAPDKSGLPSDRFSAERTGGSVSTLTIQRTQQEDSAVYLCASSVNQASYNSPLHFGNGTRLTVT.

The chain is built from TRBV11-1 and TRBJ2-1; no definite D call. CDR1 is SGHAT, CDR2 FQDESV, per germline (reference sequence). Trimming left V 6 bases short and J 6 bases short, with 12 bases between. This CDR3 has 13 residues. The CDR3 loop is CASSFLEVNEQFF. The CDR3 DNA follows: TGTGCCAGCAGTTTCCTAGAGGTCAATGAGCAGTTCTTC.

V gene TRBV11-2 combines with J gene TRBJ2-3; 9 bases are shared with TRBD1. This CDR3 contains 13 residues. The germline gives CDR1 SGHAT, CDR2 FQNNGV. V trimming: 3 bases; J trimming: 5 bases; junction bases outside the gene matches: 0. CDR3 in DNA: TGTGCCAGCAGCTTGGACAGGGGAGATACGCAGTATTTT. It is translated as CASSLDRGDTQYF.